The next 9 T cell receptor beta chains were all read from a single sample in a study of technical replicates of blood from several donors (dated by TCRdb to about 2017). The protocol used for the library was the immunoSEQ multiplex PCR assay. TCRdb took this table from immuneACCESS and kept in-frame rearrangements with V and J called. Such tables lack part of the clones; where checked against another copy, unresolved V genes explain under half of the gap, and the rest is unexplained. This sample comprises 65,000 to 80,000 clones, about 90% of them detected only once. About 0.38% of the sample rests with the top ten. Source material: T cells isolated from PBMCs. These receptors came from a human donor in good health.

V is TRBV27 and J is TRBJ2-7; D perhaps matches TRBD1 (5 bases). V was trimmed by 3 bases and J by 0 bases, leaving 24 bases between them. Germline assignment: CDR1 MNHEY and CDR2 SMNVEV (reference sequence). The CDR3 totals 19 residues. The CDR3 spells CASSFSTARRGFSSYEQYF. The CDR3, as DNA: TGTGCCAGCAGTTTCTCGACAGCACGAAGGGGTTTTAGCTCCTACGAGCAGTACTTC.

This chain joins TRBV7-9 and TRBJ2-7; TRBD2 matches at 9 bases. This CDR3 contains 15 residues. The junction had 6 bases not matched to a gene; V was cut back by 1 base and J by 5 bases. Germline V gives CDR1 SEHNR, CDR2 FQNEAQ (reference sequence). Here the CDR3 DNA reads TGTGCCAGCAGCTTAGTGATAGCGGGAGCCAACGAGCAGTACTTC. This codes for CASSLVIAGANEQYF.

The rearrangement uses TRBV5-1 and TRBJ2-1; D possibly corresponds to TRBD2 (6 bases). The CDR3 runs to 12 residues. Germline assignment: CDR1 SGHRS and CDR2 YFSETQ. V shed 5 bases and J shed 8 bases, with 11 bases lying between them. CDR3 in amino acids: CASRAASDEQFF. In DNA, the CDR3 is TGCGCCAGCAGGGCTGCTAGCGATGAGCAGTTCTTC.

V usage is TRBV10-1 and J usage is TRBJ2-5, with 14 bases fitting TRBD2. CDR1 WNHNN and CDR2 SYGVQD come from the germline V gene (reference sequence). Trimming cost V 4 bases and J 1 base; bases outside gene matches: 14. The CDR3 is made up of 20 amino acids. The CDR3 region has the DNA TGCGCCAGCAGTGTCAAGACTAGCGGGAGGGCCTATAAGGGCCAAGAGACCCAGTACTTC. Translated: CASSVKTSGRAYKGQETQYF.

The rearrangement links TRBV10-3 to TRBJ2-7; possibly TRBD2 for D (6 bases). Trimming stripped 4 bases from V and 2 bases from J, with 18 bases between. The CDR3 length is 16 residues. Germline V gene lookup returns CDR1 ENHRY and CDR2 SYGVKD. The CDR3: CAISAREDMPTYEQYF. The DNA of the CDR3 is TGTGCCATCAGTGCCAGGGAGGACATGCCAACCTACGAGCAGTACTTC.

The table lists this clone with a count of one. The V and J genes are TRBV27 and TRBJ2-1; tentative D call: TRBD2 (6 bases). From germline, CDR1 is MNHEY and CDR2 SMNVEV (reference sequence). The germline V and J ends were trimmed by 4 bases and 6 bases, with 13 bases remaining between them. This CDR3 comprises 14 residues. The CDR3 sequence is CASSSTSFFNEQFF. DNA of the CDR3: TGTGCCAGCAGTTCAACTAGCTTTTTCAATGAGCAGTTCTTC.

This sequence joins TRBV23-1 and TRBJ1-2; unclear D gene. TRBV23-1 falls under the ORF class, with uncertain function. The CDR3 runs 10 residues. The germline V and J ends were trimmed by 6 bases and 8 bases, with 7 bases remaining between them. This chain's CDR3 is CASSPRGYTF. CDR3 sequence (DNA): TGCGCCAGCAGCCCGAGGGGCTACACCTTC.

This chain links TRBV11-2 with TRBJ2-7, with 11 bases matching TRBD2. The J segment lost 6 bases and the V segment lost 1 base, leaving 11 bases of the junction unmatched. Germline V lookup: CDR1 SGHAT, CDR2 FQNNGV. CDR3 length: 17 amino acids. The DNA for the CDR3 is TGTGCCAGCAGCTTAGTTGGGACTAGCGGCGCGGGGGGCGAGCAGTACTTC. Translated, it gives CASSLVGTSGAGGEQYF.

This rearrangement joins TRBV28 to TRBJ2-7; TRBD2 might be the D (7 bases). The CDR3 covers 13 residues. V dropped 3 bases and J dropped 3 bases, with 9 bases sitting between them. Looked up from germline, CDR1 is MDHEN and CDR2 is SYDVKM. The CDR3 nucleotides are TGTGCCAGCAGTTTGAGGGGGGGCTACGAGCAGTACTTC. It encodes CASSLRGGYEQYF.